These 18 T cell receptor beta chains were sequenced from one sample in a study of control samples from healthy donors and cancer patients. TCRdb keeps only in-frame clones here, not all; method: immunoSEQ multiplex PCR. The sample includes 69,000 or so clones, about 94% seen only once; the top ten take around 2.8%. The sequencing sample was made of blood. These receptors were obtained from a woman aged 25 to 45 in good health.

The V gene is TRBV29-1, the J gene TRBJ2-7; D is uncertain. The CDR3 length is 12 residues. Trimming stripped 5 bases from V and 4 bases from J, with 12 bases between. Germline V gene data show CDR1 as SQVTM and CDR2 as ANQGSEA. The CDR3 loop reads CSVLDIPYEQYF. In DNA form, the CDR3 reads TGCAGCGTTTTAGATATCCCGTACGAGCAGTACTTC.

The chain joins TRBV27 to TRBJ2-7; 7 nucleotides agree with TRBD1. The V segment lost 5 bases and the J segment 1 base; nucleotides outside the gene matches: 8. This CDR3 region has 15 residues. Germline lookup yields CDR1 MNHEY and CDR2 SMNVEV (reference sequence). CDR3 residues: CASSMGRDRSYEQYF. The CDR3 nucleotides are TGTGCCAGCAGTATGGGTCGGGACAGATCCTACGAGCAGTACTTC.

This rearrangement joins TRBV11-2 to TRBJ1-4; a weak D match, TRBD1 (6 bases). Germline V lookup: CDR1 SGHAT, CDR2 FQNNGV. Trimming took off 5 bases at V and 0 bases at J, with 13 bases between the two ends. The CDR3 is 16 residues long. The CDR3 spells CASSRKQGSTNEKLFF. The CDR3 region has the DNA TGTGCCAGCAGCCGAAAACAGGGTTCAACTAATGAAAAACTGTTTTTT. The full variable domain, with the rest looked up from reference TRBV11-2 and TRBJ1-4, is EAGVAQSPRYKIIEKRQSVAFWCNPISGHATLYWYQQILGQGPKLLIQFQNNGVVDDSQLPKDRFSAERLKGVDSTLKIQPAKLEDSAVYLCASSRKQGSTNEKLFFGSGTQLSVL.

The gene calls are TRBV27 and TRBJ2-2, with D unclear. The V end lost 7 bases, the J end lost 0 bases, and 12 bases lay between the germline ends. The CDR3 is 15 amino acids. Germline V lookup: CDR1 MNHEY, CDR2 SMNVEV (reference sequence). CDR3 residues: CASTNAGTNTGELFF. The CDR3 DNA sequence: TGTGCCAGCACTAACGCAGGAACGAACACCGGGGAGCTGTTTTTT.

The genes are TRBV5-1 and TRBJ1-4, with no clear D. The V end was cut by 4 bases, the J end by 0 bases, with 10 bases between. The CDR3 is 15 residues long. Germline V gene sequence: CDR1 SGHRS, CDR2 YFSETQ. CDR3 amino acids: CASSPTSPTNEKLFF. CDR3 coding DNA: TGCGCCAGCAGCCCAACTAGCCCAACTAATGAAAAACTGTTTTTT.

V is TRBV2 and J is TRBJ1-1; 9 bases agree with TRBD1. Germline assignment: CDR1 SNHLY and CDR2 FYNNEI. There are 13 residues in the CDR3. With V trimmed by 8 bases and J by 3 bases, 4 bases remained unmatched. The CDR3 nucleotides are TGTGCCAGCCGGACAGGGGAGTACACTGAAGCTTTCTTT. Protein product: CASRTGEYTEAFF.

The chain has TRBV19 and TRBJ2-1; 12 nucleotides align to TRBD1. This CDR3 region has 16 residues. From germline, CDR1 is LNHDA and CDR2 SQIVND (reference sequence). With 5 bases clipped from V and 9 bases from J, the junction kept 11 bases outside the gene matches. The CDR3 here is CASSYTWDRGLGEQFF. CDR3 coding DNA: TGTGCCAGTAGTTATACTTGGGACAGGGGGCTGGGTGAGCAGTTCTTC.

V usage is TRBV19 and J usage is TRBJ2-3; D is ambiguous. This CDR3 comprises 11 residues. Deletions cut 9 bases from V and 7 bases from J, with 11 bases between. Germline V gene lookup returns CDR1 LNHDA and CDR2 SQIVND (reference sequence). The CDR3 bases are TGTGCCAGCAAGTCCGCTTATACGCAGTATTTT. Its translation: CASKSAYTQYF. Using reference TRBV19 and TRBJ2-3 for the parts outside the CDR3, the full variable domain is DGGITQSPKYLFRKEGQNVTLSCEQNLNHDAMYWYRQDPGQGLRLIYYSQIVNDFQKGDIAEGYSVSREKKESFPLTVTSAQKNPTAFYLCASKSAYTQYFGPGTRLTVL.

This clone was counted only a few times. The V call is TRBV7-2, the J call TRBJ2-3; D is uncertain. The CDR3 is made up of 14 amino acids. Germline-derived CDR1 and CDR2 are SGHTA and FQGNSA. V lost 6 bases to trimming and J lost 2 bases, with 12 bases between them. CDR3 DNA: TGTGCCAGCAGACGACGGGCCTACACAGATACGCAGTATTTT. It specifies CASRRRAYTDTQYF.

This clone was recorded a few times. Different DNA sequences within this sample yield the same CDR3. In DNA, the CDR3 is TGTGCCTGGACGCCGGGGGGTAATTCACCCCTCCACTTT. Translating it yields CAWTPGGNSPLHF. This chain links TRBV30 with TRBJ1-6; perhaps TRBD1 as D (5 bases). The germline CDR1 and CDR2 sequences are GTSNPN and SVGIG (reference sequence). The length of the CDR3 is 13 residues. V lost 4 bases, J lost 6 bases, and 10 bases lay in between.

The chain links TRBV5-6 to TRBJ1-1; 8 nucleotides align to TRBD1. Germline V gene lookup returns CDR1 SGHDT and CDR2 YYEEEE. CDR3 size: 15 residues. V was pared by 5 bases and J by 0 bases, with 6 bases of the junction left unmatched. CDR3 nucleotide sequence: TGTGCCAGCAGGCCACAGGGGGGCCTGAACACTGAAGCTTTCTTT. Translation: CASRPQGGLNTEAFF.

V usage is TRBV5-6 and J usage is TRBJ2-2, with TRBD2 matching 8 bases. In germline, CDR1 is SGHDT, CDR2 YYEEEE. The CDR3 is 15 residues long. J lost 10 bases, V lost 4 bases, and 12 bases had no gene match. CDR3 sequence (DNA): TGTGCCAGCAGCACCGCGGGGGGCCCCTATGAGGAGCTGTTTTTT. Its translation is CASSTAGGPYEELFF.

A remark on this clone: Other DNA sequences in the same sample also yield this CDR3. The chain links TRBV6-5 to TRBJ1-5; D is perhaps TRBD1 (5 bases). V gave up 5 bases and J gave up 5 bases, with 10 bases separating them. Germline loops: CDR1 MNHEY, CDR2 SVGAGI. CDR3 length: 13 residues. The CDR3 here is CASSPGTYQPQHF. Written as DNA, the CDR3 is TGTGCCAGCAGTCCAGGGACGTATCAGCCCCAGCATTTT.

The chain is built from TRBV3-1 (or the pseudogene TRBV3-2) and TRBJ2-7; D is unclear. This CDR3 spans 15 amino acids. V gave up 2 bases and J gave up 0 bases, with 11 bases separating them. The germline V gene encodes CDR1 LGHDT and CDR2 YNNKEL (reference sequence). As DNA, the CDR3 is TGTGCCAGCAGCCAATCCCAGGCACACTCCTACGAGCAGTACTTC. Translating it yields CASSQSQAHSYEQYF.

The V gene is TRBV6-2 or TRBV6-3, the J gene TRBJ2-7, with D hard to call. This CDR3 comprises 13 residues. V was clipped by 2 bases and J by 7 bases, with 12 bases between them. Germline V gene sequence: CDR1 MNHEY, CDR2 SVGEGT. CDR3 coding DNA: TGTGCCAGCAGTTACGACGGCCAGTTTGAGCAGTACTTC. Its protein is CASSYDGQFEQYF.

This chain links TRBV18 with TRBJ1-2, with a weak D call TRBD1 (6 bases). V was cut by 3 bases and J by 4 bases, with 12 bases left in between. CDR1 is KGHSH, CDR2 LQKENI, per germline. The CDR3 covers 14 residues. CDR3 nucleotide sequence: TGTGCCAGCTCACCGGCGACAGGTCTCTATGGCTACACCTTC. Translation gives CASSPATGLYGYTF.

V gene TRBV27 combines with J gene TRBJ1-1; 8 nucleotides agree with TRBD1. This CDR3 region has 14 residues. The V and J ends lost 5 bases and 7 bases, in that order; junction bases with no gene match: 9. In germline, CDR1 is MNHEY, CDR2 SMNVEV (reference sequence). CDR3 in DNA: TGTGCCAGCAGTCCATCGGGGACAGGAGTTGAAGCTTTCTTT. This translates into CASSPSGTGVEAFF.

This sequence joins TRBV27 and TRBJ1-2, with D perhaps matching TRBD1 (5 bases). V was shortened by 2 bases and J by 6 bases, with 10 bases between the two germline ends. The CDR3 extends over 13 amino acids. CDR1 is MNHEY and CDR2 is SMNVEV in the germline V gene (reference sequence). The CDR3 loop reads CASSLTGAHGYTF. In nucleotides, the CDR3 is TGTGCCAGCAGTTTAACAGGTGCTCATGGCTACACCTTC.